This T cell receptor (beta chain) was recorded in a study of T cells in Graves' hyperthyroidism and ophthalmopathy. This clonotype was seen repeatedly, ten times or more. Deletions cut 5 bases from V and 2 bases from J, with 16 bases between. Germline V gene lookup returns CDR1 MNHEY and CDR2 SVGAGI. This CDR3 is 15 amino acids long. Amplified regions were TCR beta CDR3 sequences from RNA transcripts. HTBI primers were employed in a first-round RT-PCR of the TCR CDR3. MiXCR was run by TCRdb on the multiplex PCR reads, yielding one entry per CDR3 protein. Of a few hundred thousand distinct CDR3 sequences listed, 15% to 20% are singletons.

Specimen: blood. The chain has TRBV6-5 and TRBJ2-7; possibly TRBD1 for D (5 bases). This receptor was obtained from a man aged 35-49 years with Graves' hyperthyroidism. CDR3 DNA: TGTGCCAGCAGTCCGAAAAGTGGGGCGGCCTACGAGCAGTACTTC. This codes for CASSPKSGAAYEQYF.